This T cell receptor (beta chain) was sequenced in a study of shared clonotypes between healthy human individuals. Overall study findings and caveats: Non-shared clonotypes showed lower generation probabilities than clonotypes common to all four donors. Sample collection involved blood only; tissue repertoires are likely different. When naive CD4 clonotypes were compared across a few donors, 4% to 6.5% were shared.

Adult Caucasians living in Nashville, Tennessee made up all of the donors. As regards this clone: Its antigen is still unknown.

Method: immunoSEQ multiplex PCR; TCRdb's copy keeps in-frame clones and lacks some. The sample has roughly 1.5 million clones, 95% to 99% seen once. The sequence derives from a man younger than 45 in good health. The sample comprised naive CD4+ T cells sorted from blood. The subset was: CD45RA+ positively selected.

CDR3 sequence reads: CASSLYHTGSFVETQYF. The CDR3, as DNA: TGTGCCAGCAGCTTATATCATACCGGGAGTTTTGTGGAGACCCAGTACTTC. The genes are TRBV11-1 and TRBJ2-5, with a weak D call TRBD2 (6 bases). This CDR3 has 17 residues. Germline-derived CDR1 and CDR2 are SGHAT and FQDESV (reference sequence). The V and J ends lost 2 bases and 5 bases respectively, with 21 bases between them. Full variable domain (outside the CDR3, taken from reference TRBV11-1 and TRBJ2-5): EAEVAQSPRYKITEKSQAVAFWCDPISGHATLYWYRQILGQGPELLVQFQDESVVDDSQLPKDRFSAERLKGVDSTLKIQPAELGDSAMYLCASSLYHTGSFVETQYFGPGTRLLVL.